The 22 T cell receptor beta chains reported below all come from one sample, sequenced in a study of shared clonotypes between healthy human individuals. Sequenced by immunoSEQ multiplex PCR; TCRdb stores in-frame clones only, minus some. Among about 960,000 clones, 76% were seen once, and the ten largest hold roughly 1.5%. Sequenced: memory CD4+ T cells sorted from blood. Subset in this sample: CD45RA-negative fraction. The receptors come from a man younger than 35 in good health.

This sequence joins TRBV7-3 and TRBJ2-5, with 8 bases matching TRBD2. This CDR3 is 15 amino acids long. The ends lost 5 bases at V and 5 bases at J; junction bases unmatched: 10. CDR1 is SGHTA, CDR2 FQGTGA, per germline. The DNA of the CDR3 is TGTGCCAGCAGCCTCACCGGGACTAGTCTGGAGACCCAGTACTTC. This encodes CASSLTGTSLETQYF.

The gene calls are TRBV28 and TRBJ1-2; D might be TRBD1 (6 bases). The CDR3 totals 15 residues. Germline V gene data show CDR1 as MDHEN and CDR2 as SYDVKM. V was shortened by 3 bases and J by 0 bases, with 11 bases between the two germline ends. This CDR3 reads CASSLGDTTNYGYTF. The CDR3, as DNA: TGTGCCAGCAGTTTGGGGGACACTACTAACTATGGCTACACCTTC.

V is TRBV6-4 and J is TRBJ2-2, with 7 bases lining up with TRBD2. Per germline, CDR1 MRHNA and CDR2 SNTAGT. The CDR3 is made up of 19 amino acids. V gave up 1 base and J gave up 1 base; unmatched junction bases: 12. DNA for the CDR3: TGTGCCAGCAGTGACTTGGAGGGTTCTCTAGCGGAGAACACCGGGGAGCTGTTTTTT. Translated, it gives CASSDLEGSLAENTGELFF.

The gene calls are TRBV6-1 and TRBJ2-4; D possibly matches TRBD1 or TRBD2 (6 bases each). In germline, CDR1 is MNHNS, CDR2 SASEGT. Between the trimmed V and J ends, which lost 1 base and 3 bases, there was a span of 16 bases. The CDR3 covers 17 residues. In nucleotides, the CDR3 is TGTGCCAGCAGTGAAGTTGGGGGGCAGAACGTCAAAAACATTCAGTACTTC. As protein: CASSEVGGQNVKNIQYF.

Worth noting for this clone: Other DNA sequences from this sample encode an identical CDR3 as well. This chain connects TRBV6-5 to TRBJ1-1, with D unclear. The ends were cut back, 6 bases at V and 1 base at J, with 9 bases in the middle. The germline V gene has CDR1 MNHEY and CDR2 SVGAGI. There are 13 residues in the CDR3. The DNA for the CDR3 is TGTGCCAGCAGAAGAGGGCGGAACACTGAAGCTTTCTTT. Encoded protein: CASRRGRNTEAFF.

V gene TRBV7-9 combines with J gene TRBJ1-3; D is possibly TRBD1 (5 bases). The CDR3 is made up of 15 amino acids. CDR1 SEHNR and CDR2 FQNEAQ come from the germline V gene (reference sequence). Trimming took 5 bases from V and 6 from J, leaving 17 bases between them. Here the CDR3 reads CASSPPPGASNTIYF. The CDR3 nucleotides read TGTGCCAGCAGCCCTCCCCCCGGGGCCTCAAACACCATATATTTT.

The gene calls are TRBV23-1 and TRBJ1-4; D perhaps matches TRBD1 (6 bases). TRBV23-1 is sorted into the ORF group, with uncertain function. This CDR3 is built from 16 residues. V was pared by 0 bases and J by 8 bases, with 16 bases between. The CDR3 loop reads CASSQSPTGRVEKLFF. The DNA for the CDR3 is TGCGCCAGCAGTCAATCGCCCACAGGGCGGGTCGAAAAACTGTTTTTT.

Details on this clone: A far larger clone is one base from this, pointing to a likely read error. The same CDR3 is also encoded by other DNA sequences in this sample. The rearrangement links TRBV28 to TRBJ2-5, with TRBD1 as a possible D gene (5 bases). The CDR3 runs 13 residues. Germline values: CDR1 MDHEN, CDR2 SYDVKM. The CDR3 DNA is TGCGCCAGCACCGCAGGGTTCCGAGAGACCCAGTACTTC. Protein sequence: CASTAGFRETQYF. The full variable domain, with the rest looked up from reference TRBV28 and TRBJ2-5, is DVKVTQSSRYLVKRTGEKVFLECVQDMDHENMFWYRQDPGLGLRLIYFSYDVKMKEKGDIPEGYSVSREKKERFSLILESASTNQTSMYLCASTAGFRETQYFGPGTRLLVL.

The chain couples TRBV29-1 to TRBJ2-3; 7 bases are shared with TRBD2. This CDR3 has 16 residues. Unmatched junction bases numbered 8, after V lost 1 base and J lost 1 base. Germline CDR1 is SQVTM and CDR2 is ANQGSEA. DNA for the CDR3: TGCAGCGTTGAAGCCCCCTTAGCGGGTGGCACAGATACGCAGTATTTT. Its translation is CSVEAPLAGGTDTQYF.

This chain joins TRBV5-1 and TRBJ1-3; maybe TRBD1 (6 bases). V was pared by 0 bases and J by 0 bases, with 7 bases between. The CDR3 has 15 amino acids. Germline lookup yields CDR1 SGHRS and CDR2 YFSETQ. DNA of the CDR3: TGCGCCAGCAGCTTGGACAGGGCCTCTGGAAACACCATATATTTT. Translating gives CASSLDRASGNTIYF.

This clone appeared once. V usage is TRBV6-1 and J usage is TRBJ2-1; 7 positions agree with TRBD1. The CDR3 spans 15 residues. Germline lookup yields CDR1 MNHNS and CDR2 SASEGT. Trimming at V came to 2 bases and at J to 2 bases, leaving 3 bases not matched to a gene. Here the CDR3 reads CASSEMQGAYNEQFF. The CDR3 DNA reads TGTGCCAGCAGTGAAATGCAGGGGGCCTACAATGAGCAGTTCTTC.

This clone was detected once. The V gene is TRBV19, the J gene TRBJ2-1; a weak D match, TRBD1 (5 bases). This CDR3 is built from 14 residues. V was trimmed by 1 base and J by 3 bases, leaving 7 bases between them. Per the germline V gene, CDR1 is LNHDA and CDR2 is SQIVND (reference sequence). The CDR3 nucleotides read TGTGCCAGTAGTATAGGACAGTTCTACAATGAGCAGTTCTTC. It yields the protein CASSIGQFYNEQFF.

The V gene is TRBV2, the J gene TRBJ1-5; 9 bases line up with TRBD1. CDR1 SNHLY and CDR2 FYNNEI come from the germline V gene. The CDR3 is made up of 15 amino acids. J gave up 0 bases and V 5 bases, and 2 bases lay outside the gene matches. CDR3 nucleotide sequence: TGTGCCAGCAGTTCACAGGGGGCTAGCAATCAGCCCCAGCATTTT. Translation gives CASSSQGASNQPQHF.

This clone has more than one count but fewer than ten. The chain links TRBV2 to TRBJ1-6; perhaps TRBD1 as D (6 bases). The CDR3 extends over 14 amino acids. Germline V gives CDR1 SNHLY, CDR2 FYNNEI. V was trimmed by 9 bases and J by 5 bases, leaving 14 bases between them. CDR3 in amino acids: CASNQDSHNSPLHF. CDR3 in DNA: TGTGCCAGTAATCAGGACAGCCATAATTCACCCCTCCACTTT.

The rearrangement links TRBV30 to TRBJ2-1, with no clear D. CDR1 is GTSNPN and CDR2 is SVGIG in the germline V gene (reference sequence). CDR3 length: 13 residues. V gave up 1 base and J gave up 5 bases, with 9 bases separating them. CDR3 sequence reads: CAWSGLTHNEQFF. CDR3 in DNA: TGTGCCTGGAGTGGGCTAACCCACAATGAGCAGTTCTTC.

This chain links TRBV9 with TRBJ1-1, with a weak D call TRBD1 (6 bases). With 4 bases removed from V and 11 bases from J, the gap between germline ends came to 15 bases. Per the germline V gene, CDR1 is SGDLS and CDR2 is YYNGEE. This CDR3 is built from 12 residues. The CDR3 loop is CASSPRAGAAFF. CDR3 DNA sequence: TGTGCCAGCAGCCCGAGGGCGGGGGCCGCTTTCTTT.

The chain combines TRBV25-1 with TRBJ1-2; 7 nucleotides match TRBD1. Germline values: CDR1 MGHDK, CDR2 SYGVNS. The CDR3 runs to 12 residues. The J segment lost 8 bases and the V segment lost 6 bases, leaving 6 bases of the junction unmatched. CDR3 sequence (DNA): TGTGCCAGCAGGGGGACAGCGGAAGGCTACACCTTC. Amino acids: CASRGTAEGYTF.

The table lists this clone with a count of one. The chain recombines TRBV2 with TRBJ1-2; D unresolved. Germline values: CDR1 SNHLY, CDR2 FYNNEI. Trimming cost V 2 bases and J 8 bases, with 12 bases left between them. The CDR3 is made up of 13 amino acids. The CDR3 sequence is CASSERRERGYTF. The CDR3 region has the DNA TGTGCCAGCAGTGAAAGGAGGGAGAGAGGCTACACCTTC.

The chain combines TRBV5-1 with TRBJ2-3; 7 bases are shared with TRBD1. V lost 4 bases and J lost 1; bases outside the gene matches: 6. CDR1 and CDR2 from the germline V gene are SGHRS and YFSETQ. This CDR3 spans 15 amino acids. The CDR3 coding sequence is TGCGCCAGCAGCCCAGGGACAGTCGGCACAGATACGCAGTATTTT. This codes for CASSPGTVGTDTQYF.

This clone was found once. The rearrangement links TRBV5-6 to TRBJ2-7; possibly TRBD2 for D (5 bases). The CDR3 length is 13 residues. CDR1 and CDR2 (germline): SGHDT, YYEEEE. Trimming stripped 5 bases from V and 3 bases from J, with 12 bases between. DNA for the CDR3: TGTGCCAGCAGGAGATCCGGGGTCTACGAGCAGTACTTC. It is translated as CASRRSGVYEQYF.

This rearrangement joins TRBV5-1 to TRBJ1-3; 7 bases are shared with TRBD1. The germline V gene encodes CDR1 SGHRS and CDR2 YFSETQ. CDR3 size: 18 residues. V was pared by 4 bases and J by 1 base, with 14 bases of the junction left unmatched. CDR3 sequence (DNA): TGCGCCAGCAGCCGGAGGCTGAAACAGGGGCAATCTGGAAACACCATATATTTT. It codes for CASSRRLKQGQSGNTIYF. The variable domain in full, completed from reference TRBV5-1 and TRBJ1-3, reads KAGVTQTPRYLIKTRGQQVTLSCSPISGHRSVSWYQQTPGQGLQFLFEYFSETQRNKGNFPGRFSGRQFSNSRSEMNVSTLELGDSALYLCASSRRLKQGQSGNTIYFGEGSWLTVV.

A few counts support this clone. The rearrangement uses TRBV30 and TRBJ1-2; a possible D gene is TRBD1 (6 bases). V was clipped by 3 bases and J by 2 bases, with 19 bases between them. Germline V gene lookup returns CDR1 GTSNPN and CDR2 SVGIG (reference sequence). The CDR3 is 16 residues long. The CDR3 loop reads CAWSTGKRFKNYGYTF. CDR3 bases: TGTGCCTGGAGCACAGGGAAAAGATTCAAAAACTATGGCTACACCTTC.